This TCR beta chain was recovered during a study of cytomegalovirus exposure and HLA in healthy donors. Study-level points and caveats: Previously analyzed data showed that most TCR beta V segments were productive at a frequency of about 87% or about 30%. In a later analysis, CMV-associated beta chains were mostly HLA-associated, it appeared.

Germline CDR1 SGHRS, CDR2 YFSETQ. With 5 bases clipped from V and 0 bases from J, the junction kept 9 bases outside the gene matches. The CDR3 runs 16 residues. With respect to this clone: The target antigen is unknown.

The PCR made use of 60 Vbeta and 13 Jbeta primers. Sequenced by immunoSEQ multiplex PCR; TCRdb stores in-frame clones only, minus some. The sample table includes tens of thousands of clones. The TCR was taken from a woman in her thirties or forties in good health and CMV-seropositive. The rearrangement joins TRBV5-1 to TRBJ2-5, with 8 positions matching TRBD2. Sequencing used PBMCs. The CDR3 is CASRQGLGGYQETQYF. The CDR3, as DNA: TGCGCCAGCAGACAGGGACTAGGGGGGTACCAAGAGACCCAGTACTTC.